A single sample gave rise to the 23 T cell receptor beta chains below, sequenced in a study of radiotherapy plus CTLA-4 blockade in lung cancer. Data came from immunoSEQ multiplex PCR; TCRdb stores just in-frame clones and leaves some out. The sample carries 80,000 to 100,000 clones, 60% to 75% recorded once. Sequenced material: peripheral blood, taken from a patient treated with radiotherapy plus ipilimumab. The receptors were sampled from a human donor with non-small cell lung cancer who had a partial response to radiotherapy plus ipilimumab. Some clones in this sample may be carry-over from other donors' samples.

The table lists this clone with a count of one. This chain links TRBV4-3 with TRBJ2-2; no definite D call. The CDR3 covers 13 residues. V was pared by 0 bases and J by 7 bases, with 6 bases between. The V gene's germline CDR1 is LGHNA and CDR2 YSLEER. The CDR3 sequence: CASSQEIVGELFF. The CDR3 nucleotides are TGCGCCAGCAGCCAAGAGATAGTCGGGGAGCTGTTTTTT.

This chain links TRBV5-8 with TRBJ2-5; no clear D. Germline lookup yields CDR1 SGHTS and CDR2 YDEGEE. The V end was cut by 7 bases, the J end by 6 bases, with 13 bases between. The CDR3 consists of 12 residues. CDR3 in DNA: TGTGCCAGCTCGCAACAGATACAGACCCAGTACTTC. Residues: CASSQQIQTQYF.

This clone showed up just a few times. The chain uses TRBV18 and TRBJ1-6, with TRBD1 identical over 9 bases. V dropped 2 bases and J dropped 7; count of bases not matched to a gene: 0. CDR3 size: 14 residues. Germline V gene lookup returns CDR1 KGHSH and CDR2 LQKENI. Written as DNA, the CDR3 is TGTGCCAGCTCACCAGGGACAGGGAATTCACCCCTCCACTTT. Translating gives CASSPGTGNSPLHF.

The CDR3 DNA sequence: TGTGCTAGTCGGCAGGCCACGAACAATCAGCCCCAGCATTTT. Translating it yields CASRQATNNQPQHF. The chain uses TRBV12-5 and TRBJ1-5, with unresolved D. CDR1 is LGHNT and CDR2 is FRNRAP in the germline V gene. V lost 8 bases, J lost 3 bases, and 14 bases lay in between. The CDR3 is 14 residues long.

This sequence joins TRBV19 and TRBJ2-5; 10 positions match TRBD2. Per germline, CDR1 LNHDA and CDR2 SQIVND (reference sequence). V was clipped by 8 bases and J by 5 bases; unmatched bases: 5. The length of the CDR3 is 13 residues. CDR3 amino acids: CASSGLAAETQYF. CDR3 DNA: TGTGCCAGTTCCGGACTAGCGGCCGAGACCCAGTACTTC. Based on the CDR3 plus reference TRBV19 and TRBJ2-5, the full variable domain is DGGITQSPKYLFRKEGQNVTLSCEQNLNHDAMYWYRQDPGQGLRLIYYSQIVNDFQKGDIAEGYSVSREKKESFPLTVTSAQKNPTAFYLCASSGLAAETQYFGPGTRLLVL.

With regard to this clone: This CDR3 is also generated by other DNA sequences in the sample. The chain has TRBV6-5 and TRBJ1-1, with 8 nucleotides matching TRBD1. The length of the CDR3 is 15 residues. J lost 0 bases, V lost 6 bases, and 6 bases had no gene match. Germline CDR1 MNHEY, CDR2 SVGAGI. This chain's CDR3 is CASRVTGAMNTEAFF. CDR3 nucleotides: TGTGCCAGCAGGGTGACAGGGGCAATGAACACTGAAGCTTTCTTT.

The V call is TRBV6-5, the J call TRBJ2-7; D might be TRBD1 (6 bases). CDR3 length: 14 residues. CDR1 is MNHEY and CDR2 is SVGAGI in the germline V gene. V lost 5 bases to trimming and J lost 1 base, with 12 bases between them. This chain's CDR3 is CASSHRAGSYEQYF. The CDR3 nucleotides read TGTGCCAGCAGTCACAGGGCTGGGTCCTACGAGCAGTACTTC.

CDR3 coding DNA: TGTGCCAGTTCAGACACGGGGGGTCAGCCCCAGCATTTT. This sequence encodes CASSDTGGQPQHF. The V call is TRBV27, the J call TRBJ1-5; tentatively, D is TRBD1 (5 bases). This CDR3 is 13 amino acids long. With 9 bases removed from V and 6 bases from J, the gap between germline ends came to 15 bases. Germline lookup yields CDR1 MNHEY and CDR2 SMNVEV (reference sequence).

This clone has only one observation. This chain connects TRBV19 to TRBJ2-6, with D perhaps matching TRBD2 (5 bases). From germline, CDR1 is LNHDA and CDR2 SQIVND (reference sequence). The CDR3 covers 16 residues. V was trimmed by 4 bases and J by 1 base, leaving 11 bases between them. The CDR3 loop reads CASSRERGSGANVLTF. CDR3 bases: TGTGCCAGTAGTAGGGAGCGTGGATCTGGGGCCAACGTCCTGACTTTC.

The chain employs TRBV5-4 and TRBJ2-3; D gene ambiguous. The germline gives CDR1 SGHNT, CDR2 YYREEE (reference sequence). The CDR3 is 13 amino acids. V lost 4 bases and J lost 0, with 6 bases in between. CDR3 sequence: CASSIYSTDTQYF. CDR3 bases: TGTGCCAGCAGCATCTATAGCACAGATACGCAGTATTTT.

The chain joins TRBV6-1 to TRBJ2-1; tentative D call: TRBD2 (6 bases). The CDR3 has 17 amino acids. Germline V gene sequence: CDR1 MNHNS, CDR2 SASEGT. Between the trimmed V and J ends, which lost 2 bases and 3 bases, there was a span of 17 bases. The CDR3 nucleotides read TGTGCCAGCAGTGAACGAGACCGGGGGTTGGGCTACAATGAGCAGTTCTTC. Translation: CASSERDRGLGYNEQFF.

The CDR3: CASSLTVAGLDQPQHF. The CDR3 region has the DNA TGTGCCAGCAGCTTGACTGTGGCGGGGTTAGATCAGCCCCAGCATTTT. The chain links TRBV7-8 to TRBJ1-5; no reliable D call. The CDR3 runs to 16 residues. Germline V CDR1 and CDR2: SGHVS, FQNEAQ. Trimming removed 3 bases at V and 5 bases at J, with 17 bases between. Together with reference TRBV7-8 and TRBJ1-5, the CDR3 gives the full variable domain: GAGVSQSPRYKVAKRGQDVALRCDPISGHVSLFWYQQALGQGPEFLTYFQNEAQLDKSGLPSDRFFAERPEGSVSTLKIQRTQQEDSAVYLCASSLTVAGLDQPQHFGDGTRLSIL.

The chain is built from TRBV27 and TRBJ1-2; 11 positions agree with TRBD1. The length of the CDR3 is 15 residues. J was trimmed by 7 bases and V by 4 bases; bases with no gene match: 8. Germline CDR1 is MNHEY and CDR2 is SMNVEV (reference sequence). The CDR3 sequence is CASSSIRTGGRGYTF. DNA for the CDR3: TGTGCCAGCAGTTCTATTCGGACAGGGGGCCGTGGCTACACCTTC.

In its sample, this clone was seen a few times. The chain links TRBV10-3 to TRBJ2-7; TRBD1 matches at 12 bases. V gave up 0 bases and J gave up 2 bases; unmatched junction bases: 2. The CDR3 covers 16 residues. From germline, CDR1 is ENHRY and CDR2 SYGVKD. CDR3 sequence: CAISESGQGAPYEQYF. Here the CDR3 DNA reads TGTGCCATCAGTGAGTCGGGACAGGGGGCGCCCTACGAGCAGTACTTC.

This chain joins TRBV4-1 and TRBJ1-5, with a weak D call TRBD1 (6 bases). CDR3 size: 14 residues. The ends were cut back, 5 bases at V and 4 bases at J, with 12 bases in the middle. The germline gives CDR1 MGHRA, CDR2 YSYEKL. CDR3 protein: CASSSGVGNQPQHF. DNA for the CDR3: TGCGCCAGCAGCTCAGGGGTAGGAAATCAGCCCCAGCATTTT.

This chain uses TRBV28 with TRBJ2-5; 12 nucleotides match TRBD2. With 3 bases clipped from V and 2 bases from J, the junction kept 13 bases outside the gene matches. Germline loops: CDR1 MDHEN, CDR2 SYDVKM. The CDR3 length is 19 residues. The CDR3 coding sequence is TGTGCCAGCAGTTTCCCCTCGGGACTAGCGGGTTACTTACAAGAGACCCAGTACTTC. Translated: CASSFPSGLAGYLQETQYF.

The chain recombines TRBV5-1 with TRBJ2-1; 10 bases line up with TRBD1. This CDR3 has 15 amino acids. CDR1 is SGHRS, CDR2 YFSETQ, per germline. Trimming removed 4 bases from V and 7 bases from J; junction bases left unmatched: 8. The CDR3 sequence is CASSLRQGATNEQFF. For the CDR3, the DNA is TGCGCCAGCAGCCTTAGACAGGGGGCTACGAATGAGCAGTTCTTC.

The J gene is TRBJ1-1, the V gene TRBV5-8, with D uncertain. Germline CDR1 is SGHTS and CDR2 is YDEGEE. The CDR3 has 16 residues. Trimming cost V 2 bases and J 1 base, with 15 bases left between them. The CDR3 nucleotides read TGTGCCAGCAGCTTCGGATATAGGAGAACGAACACTGAAGCTTTCTTT. It is translated as CASSFGYRRTNTEAFF.

The rearrangement links TRBV2 to TRBJ1-4; D not certain. This CDR3 has 14 residues. Germline CDR1 is SNHLY and CDR2 is FYNNEI. Trimming left V 7 bases short and J 5 bases short, with 14 bases between. In DNA, the CDR3 is TGTGCCAGCAACCAAATTCATCTAAATGAAAAACTGTTTTTT. This gives the protein CASNQIHLNEKLFF. Filled out from reference TRBV2 and TRBJ1-4, the complete variable domain reads EPEVTQTPSHQVTQMGQEVILRCVPISNHLYFYWYRQILGQKVEFLVSFYNNEISEKSEIFDDQFSVERPDGSNFTLKIRSTKLEDSAMYFCASNQIHLNEKLFFGSGTQLSVL.

The J gene is TRBJ1-2, the V gene TRBV6-6, with 9 bases that match TRBD1. The CDR3 runs to 12 residues. Germline V lookup: CDR1 MNHNY, CDR2 SVGAGI (reference sequence). With V trimmed by 6 bases and J by 6 bases, 2 bases remained unmatched. For the CDR3, the DNA is TGTGCCAGCAGCGACAGGGGGGATGGCTACACCTTC. Its protein product is CASSDRGDGYTF.

This chain connects TRBV28 to TRBJ1-4; TRBD1 might be the D (5 bases). The CDR3 spans 15 residues. Germline CDR1 and CDR2: MDHEN and SYDVKM. Trimming pared 1 base from V and 5 bases from J, leaving 11 bases between. The CDR3 DNA reads TGTGCCAGCAGTTTATTTACCGGGGGAAATGAAAAACTGTTTTTT. This encodes CASSLFTGGNEKLFF. Variable domain in full (rest from reference TRBV28 and TRBJ1-4): DVKVTQSSRYLVKRTGEKVFLECVQDMDHENMFWYRQDPGLGLRLIYFSYDVKMKEKGDIPEGYSVSREKKERFSLILESASTNQTSMYLCASSLFTGGNEKLFFGSGTQLSVL.

This sequence joins TRBV25-1 and TRBJ1-2, with a weak D call TRBD1 (6 bases). Germline V gene lookup returns CDR1 MGHDK and CDR2 SYGVNS. Between the trimmed V and J ends, which lost 1 base and 0 bases, there was a span of 12 bases. The CDR3 spans 16 residues. The CDR3 nucleotides are TGTGCCAGCAGTGAATGGGCCCAGGGGACTAACTATGGCTACACCTTC. Translating gives CASSEWAQGTNYGYTF.

The CDR3 loop is CASSLGGQVRTGELFF. CDR3 DNA sequence: TGCGCCAGCAGCTTGGGAGGACAGGTCCGCACCGGGGAGCTGTTTTTT. V and J are TRBV5-1 and TRBJ2-2, with 7 bases identical to TRBD1. CDR1 and CDR2 from the germline V gene are SGHRS and YFSETQ. After removal of 0 bases from V and 4 bases from J, the junction contained 6 bases not matched to a gene. The CDR3 runs to 16 residues.